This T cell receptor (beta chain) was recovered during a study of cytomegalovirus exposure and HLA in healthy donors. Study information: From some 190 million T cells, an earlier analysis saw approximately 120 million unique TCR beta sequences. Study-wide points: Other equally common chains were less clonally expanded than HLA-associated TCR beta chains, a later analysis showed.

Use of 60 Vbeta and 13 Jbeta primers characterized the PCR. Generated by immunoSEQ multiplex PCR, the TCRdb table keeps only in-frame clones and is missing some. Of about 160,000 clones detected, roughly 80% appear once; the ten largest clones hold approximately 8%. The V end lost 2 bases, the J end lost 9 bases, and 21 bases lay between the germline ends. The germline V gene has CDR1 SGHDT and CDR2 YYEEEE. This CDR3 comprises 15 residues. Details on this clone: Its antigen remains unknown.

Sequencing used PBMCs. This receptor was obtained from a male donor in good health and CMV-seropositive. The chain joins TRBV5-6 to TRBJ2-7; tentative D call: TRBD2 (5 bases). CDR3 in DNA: TGTGCCAGCAGCTTTAGGAGTCCGGGCGGGTTAGGGCAGTACTTC. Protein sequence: CASSFRSPGGLGQYF.